The 11 T cell receptor beta chains below come from one sample, sequenced in a study of beta chain features in type 1 diabetes. Of the isolated RNA, all was reverse transcribed, and so the sequenced material was expressed TCRB transcripts. Assay: immunoSEQ multiplex PCR; the TCRdb copy retains only in-frame clones and omits some. Of 150,000 or so clones detected, 9.2% appear once; the ten largest clones hold approximately 0.68%. Sequencing used central memory CD4+ T cells from blood. These receptors were taken from a man aged 18 to 30 in good health.

The chain is built from TRBV29-1 and TRBJ1-2; D gene unclear. The CDR3 contains 12 residues. The ends were cut back, 3 bases at V and 6 bases at J, with 11 bases in the middle. CDR1 SQVTM and CDR2 ANQGSEA come from the germline V gene. The DNA of the CDR3 is TGCAGCGTTGACGAGGGATCGAATGGCTACACCTTC. It is translated as CSVDEGSNGYTF.

Written as DNA, the CDR3 is TGTGCCTGGAGTTTGGGGGGGGCAGGGCAGTTCTTC. Translating it yields CAWSLGGAGQFF. The gene calls are TRBV30 and TRBJ2-1, with D perhaps TRBD2 (7 bases). This CDR3 has 12 residues. V shed 2 bases and J shed 12 bases, with 14 bases lying between them. The germline gives CDR1 GTSNPN, CDR2 SVGIG (reference sequence).

V and J are TRBV5-1 and TRBJ2-5; 12 bases are shared with TRBD2. Trimming cost V 4 bases and J 5 bases; bases outside gene matches: 6. Germline values: CDR1 SGHRS, CDR2 YFSETQ. This CDR3 spans 15 amino acids. CDR3: CASSPGGLAGETQYF. The CDR3 region has the DNA TGCGCCAGCAGCCCGGGGGGACTAGCGGGTGAGACCCAGTACTTC.

The V call is TRBV7-3, the J call TRBJ2-1, with TRBD2 as a possible D gene (5 bases). Between the trimmed V and J ends, which lost 5 bases and 8 bases, there was a span of 16 bases. Germline CDR1 SGHTA, CDR2 FQGTGA. The CDR3 extends over 14 amino acids. CDR3 region: CASSTRTGKDEQFF. The CDR3 nucleotides read TGTGCCAGCAGCACCCGGACGGGAAAGGATGAGCAGTTCTTC.

This clone has only one observation. CDR3 region: CASSPPGSNQPQHF. CDR3 coding DNA: TGTGCCAGCAGCCCCCCGGGAAGCAATCAGCCCCAGCATTTT. The V and J genes are TRBV7-9 and TRBJ1-5; D is unclear. With 5 bases removed from V and 1 base from J, the gap between germline ends came to 9 bases. Germline V gene sequence: CDR1 SEHNR, CDR2 FQNEAQ (reference sequence). CDR3 length: 14 amino acids.

The table lists this clone with a few counts. This chain uses TRBV5-6 with TRBJ1-6; D not resolved. The CDR3 totals 16 residues. The V end was cut by 2 bases, the J end by 8 bases, with 17 bases between. CDR1 and CDR2 from the germline V gene are SGHDT and YYEEEE. The CDR3 is CASSLVVGGEDSPLHF. The CDR3 DNA follows: TGTGCCAGCAGCTTAGTTGTGGGCGGGGAGGATTCACCCCTCCACTTT.

This clone was observed a few times. The J gene is TRBJ2-7, the V gene TRBV27; tentative D call: TRBD1 (5 bases). Per the germline V gene, CDR1 is MNHEY and CDR2 is SMNVEV (reference sequence). V lost 3 bases and J 1 base, leaving 10 bases between the germline ends. The CDR3 has 14 amino acids. DNA of the CDR3: TGTGCCAGCAGTTTGTTAGGGGATTCCTACGAGCAGTACTTC. This gives the protein CASSLLGDSYEQYF.

This clone was recorded a few times. The genes are TRBV5-4 and TRBJ1-3; 12 nucleotides line up with TRBD1. Germline V lookup: CDR1 SGHNT, CDR2 YYREEE (reference sequence). The ends lost 4 bases at V and 2 bases at J; junction bases unmatched: 1. This CDR3 has 15 amino acids. CDR3 nucleotide sequence: TGTGCCAGCAGCCGGGACAGGGGGCCTGGAAACACCATATATTTT. Amino acid sequence: CASSRDRGPGNTIYF.

This clone has just a few counts. CDR3 region: CASSPRTSGGLISYNEQFF. The CDR3 DNA reads TGTGCCAGCAGCCCTCGGACTAGCGGGGGCCTCATCTCCTACAATGAGCAGTTCTTC. The rearrangement links TRBV7-3 to TRBJ2-1; 13 nucleotides match TRBD2. The CDR3 covers 19 residues. Looked up from germline, CDR1 is SGHTA and CDR2 is FQGTGA. Trimming at V came to 5 bases and at J to 0 bases, leaving 10 bases not matched to a gene. The whole variable domain, remainder taken from reference TRBV7-3 and TRBJ2-1, is GAGVSQTPSNKVTEKGKYVELRCDPISGHTALYWYRQSLGQGPEFLIYFQGTGAADDSGLPNDRFFAVRPEGSVSTLKIQRTERGDSAVYLCASSPRTSGGLISYNEQFFGPGTRLTVL.

This chain uses TRBV7-2 with TRBJ1-1; D remains unclear. This CDR3 has 15 amino acids. Trimming stripped 7 bases from V and 3 bases from J, with 18 bases between. Germline values: CDR1 SGHTA, CDR2 FQGNSA. The CDR3 protein is CASTPEGGDYTEAFF. The CDR3 DNA reads as TGTGCCAGCACCCCGGAGGGCGGGGATTACACTGAAGCTTTCTTT.

In this sample, this clone turned up many times. Other DNA sequences from this sample encode an identical CDR3 as well. The chain joins TRBV11-2 to TRBJ1-2, with 8 positions matching TRBD1. Losses at the gene ends were 5 bases for V and 3 bases for J; bases not matched to a gene: 2. CDR3 length: 13 amino acids. CDR1 is SGHAT, CDR2 FQNNGV, per germline. CDR3 region: CASSPGQDYGYTF. CDR3 nucleotides: TGTGCCAGCAGCCCGGGACAGGACTATGGCTACACCTTC.